What follows are 25 T cell receptor beta chains derived from one specimen sequenced in a study of T cell repertoires in cytomegalovirus infection (dated by TCRdb to about 2019). The sequencer was an Illumina HiSeq 1500. TCRdb applied fastp at Q25 and MiXCR to the public reads, then kept only in-frame beta chains. A single entry per CDR3 protein holds the most common genes and DNA from its merged rows. The sample profile shows around 530,000 distinct CDR3 sequences; about 26% of them were found once. The top ten constitute about 13% of the sample. The sequenced sample was PBMCs. The receptors come from a human donor in good health (CMV status not recorded). Some clones in this sample may be carry-over from other donors' samples.

This clonotype has just a few counts. This rearrangement joins TRBV19 to TRBJ2-3; 8 positions match TRBD2. In germline, CDR1 is LNHDA, CDR2 SQIVND (reference sequence). V gave up 6 bases and J gave up 2 bases; unmatched junction bases: 16. There are 18 residues in the CDR3. CDR3 DNA: TGTGCCAGTAGCACACGAAGCGGGAGTGTCCATTTCACAGATACGCAGTATTTT. Amino acids: CASSTRSGSVHFTDTQYF.

J is TRBJ2-5 and V is TRBV6-5; D might be TRBD1 or TRBD2, each matching 5 bases. Germline V gene lookup returns CDR1 MNHEY and CDR2 SVGAGI. This CDR3 has 16 residues. The germline V and J ends were trimmed by 0 bases and 3 bases, with 14 bases remaining between them. The CDR3 loop is CASSYSNEGTEETQYF. The CDR3 DNA follows: TGTGCCAGCAGTTACTCGAACGAAGGGACCGAAGAGACCCAGTACTTC.

The J gene is TRBJ2-5, the V gene TRBV29-1, with D possibly being TRBD1 (5 bases). Trimming took off 4 bases at V and 0 bases at J, with 15 bases between the two ends. The V gene's germline CDR1 is SQVTM and CDR2 ANQGSEA. This CDR3 is 15 amino acids long. The chain's CDR3 is CSVANRHSYQETQYF. CDR3 DNA sequence: TGCAGCGTTGCGAACAGGCATTCGTACCAAGAGACCCAGTACTTC.

The chain joins TRBV20-1 to TRBJ1-4, with TRBD1 matching over 11 bases. The CDR3 runs to 20 residues. Germline loops: CDR1 DFQATT, CDR2 SNEGSKA (reference sequence). This chain's CDR3 is CRDLDGQGAEGAIPNEKLFF. The CDR3 coding sequence is TGCAGGGACCTTGACGGACAGGGGGCGGAGGGGGCTATACCTAATGAAAAACTGTTTTTT.

This clonotype appeared a single time. This rearrangement joins TRBV6-2 or TRBV6-3 to TRBJ2-5, with unresolved D. Deletions cut 6 bases from V and 3 bases from J, with 14 bases between. This CDR3 has 14 residues. Germline CDR1 MNHEY, CDR2 SVGEGT. CDR3 nucleotide sequence: TGTGCCAGCAGCCTACAGTGGCCGGAAGAGACCCAGTACTTC. It yields the protein CASSLQWPEETQYF.

Ten or more counts support this clonotype. The rearrangement uses TRBV7-2 and TRBJ2-7; unclear D gene. CDR3 size: 13 residues. Trimming took 4 bases from V and 3 from J, leaving 10 bases between them. CDR1 and CDR2 (germline): SGHTA, FQGNSA. The CDR3 loop is CASSYPLGYEQYF. CDR3 nucleotide sequence: TGTGCCAGCAGCTACCCGTTGGGCTACGAGCAGTACTTC.

The sample holds many counts of this clonotype. The chain employs TRBV7-8 and TRBJ1-2; the match to TRBD1 covers 9 bases. V was clipped by 5 bases and J by 8 bases; unmatched bases: 12. In germline, CDR1 is SGHVS, CDR2 FQNEAQ. The CDR3 contains 15 residues. CDR3 amino acids: CASSARRTGVGGYTF. The CDR3 nucleotides are TGTGCCAGCAGCGCACGACGGACAGGGGTAGGAGGCTACACCTTC.

V usage is TRBV24-1 and J usage is TRBJ2-1; D assignment may be TRBD1 or TRBD2 (7 bases each). Trimming took off 7 bases at V and 7 bases at J, with 19 bases between the two ends. Germline CDR1 reads KGHDR; CDR2 reads SFDVKD. CDR3 size: 15 residues. The DNA of the CDR3 is TGTGCCACCAGCGAGCAGGGGGGGGCACGAAATGAGCAGTTCTTC. This codes for CATSEQGGARNEQFF.

Concerning this clonotype: One end of the junction is discordant with germline, which a read error may explain. The V and J genes are TRBV3-1 and TRBJ2-3; D is undetermined. CDR3 length: 15 amino acids. Looked up from germline, CDR1 is LGHDT and CDR2 is YNNKEL (reference sequence). CDR3 bases: TGTGCCAGCAGCCAAGTCCCTAATCGCCCAGATGCGCAGTATTTT. Amino acid sequence: CASSQVPNRPDAQYF.

Ten or more counts support this clonotype. This chain joins TRBV7-6 and TRBJ2-1; D is unresolved. CDR3 length equals 14 residues. V was cut by 0 bases and J by 5 bases, with 8 bases left in between. Per germline, CDR1 SGHVS and CDR2 FNYEAQ. The CDR3 region is CASSLAYRDNEQFF. CDR3 coding DNA: TGTGCCAGCAGCTTAGCGTATAGGGACAATGAGCAGTTCTTC.

CDR3 residues: CASSSRLAGRSYNEQFF. The CDR3 nucleotides read TGTGCCAGCAGCTCCCGACTAGCGGGAAGGTCCTACAATGAGCAGTTCTTC. The chain combines TRBV11-2 with TRBJ2-1; 11 positions agree with TRBD2. Germline V lookup: CDR1 SGHAT, CDR2 FQNNGV. This CDR3 contains 17 residues. J was trimmed by 1 base and V by 4 bases; bases with no gene match: 6.

This clonotype was counted a few times. The chain employs TRBV7-2 and TRBJ2-2; 8 nucleotides line up with TRBD2. The CDR3 runs to 15 residues. From germline, CDR1 is SGHTA and CDR2 FQGNSA. J lost 4 bases, V lost 3 bases, and 4 bases had no gene match. The CDR3 loop reads CASSFLAGSTGELFF. The CDR3 DNA sequence: TGTGCCAGCAGCTTCCTAGCGGGTAGCACCGGGGAGCTGTTTTTT.

The chain has TRBV7-2 and TRBJ2-7; tentatively, D is TRBD1 or TRBD2 (5 bases each). The CDR3 is made up of 14 amino acids. Germline-derived CDR1 and CDR2 are SGHTA and FQGNSA. The ends were cut back, 6 bases at V and 2 bases at J, with 14 bases in the middle. CDR3 nucleotide sequence: TGTGCCAGCAGACCCGGGGCCCTTACCTACGAGCAGTACTTC. Translation gives CASRPGALTYEQYF.

This clonotype was seen only a few times. The rearrangement joins TRBV7-3 to TRBJ2-2, with D unresolved. From germline, CDR1 is SGHTA and CDR2 FQGTGA. The CDR3 is 15 amino acids. Trimming stripped 0 bases from V and 5 bases from J, with 10 bases between. CDR3 bases: TGTGCCAGCAGCTTAACCCCACAGTTAACCGGGGAGCTGTTTTTT. Translation gives CASSLTPQLTGELFF.

In its sample, this clonotype was seen many times. The chain links TRBV6-1 to TRBJ1-5; D gene unclear. Germline-derived CDR1 and CDR2 are MNHNS and SASEGT. The CDR3 contains 15 residues. V was pared by 6 bases and J by 4 bases, with 16 bases between. CDR3 protein: CASRRAGSGNQPQHF. In DNA form, the CDR3 reads TGTGCCAGCAGACGCGCGGGGTCCGGGAATCAGCCCCAGCATTTT.

The chain carries TRBV6-5 and TRBJ1-2; 8 positions match TRBD1. The CDR3 is 17 residues long. Per the germline V gene, CDR1 is MNHEY and CDR2 is SVGAGI. J was trimmed by 7 bases and V by 0 bases; bases with no gene match: 13. This chain's CDR3 is CASSYSIATGGKIGYTF. For the CDR3, the DNA is TGTGCCAGCAGTTACTCGATCGCTACAGGGGGGAAGATTGGCTACACCTTC.

This clonotype came up a few times. This chain connects TRBV13 to TRBJ1-2, with a weak D call TRBD1 (6 bases). Looked up from germline, CDR1 is PRHDT and CDR2 is FYEKMQ (reference sequence). V dropped 5 bases and J dropped 4 bases, with 11 bases sitting between them. The CDR3 loop spans 13 amino acids. CDR3: CASSTQGGYGYTF. The CDR3 nucleotides read TGTGCCAGCAGCACACAGGGAGGCTATGGCTACACCTTC.

The chain employs TRBV20-1 and TRBJ2-3; D is undetermined. Per germline, CDR1 DFQATT and CDR2 SNEGSKA (reference sequence). V lost 6 bases, J lost 0 bases, and 13 bases lay in between. CDR3 length: 14 residues. The CDR3 sequence is CSATTTRSTDTQYF. CDR3 in DNA: TGCAGTGCCACCACTACGCGGAGCACAGATACGCAGTATTTT.

This clonotype appeared many times. This chain joins TRBV7-6 and TRBJ2-5; the D is unclear. The germline V gene has CDR1 SGHVS and CDR2 FNYEAQ. There are 14 residues in the CDR3. V was shortened by 0 bases and J by 5 bases, with 10 bases between the two germline ends. The CDR3 protein is CASSLAYLEETQYF. CDR3 coding DNA: TGTGCCAGCAGCTTAGCCTATCTTGAGGAGACCCAGTACTTC.

This clonotype came up many times. CDR3 sequence (DNA): TGTGCCAGCAGCTTAGTTCTCGGATACTCTGGAAACACCATATATTTT. Translation: CASSLVLGYSGNTIYF. The genes are TRBV7-9 and TRBJ1-3; no reliable D call. In germline, CDR1 is SEHNR, CDR2 FQNEAQ (reference sequence). V lost 1 base and J lost 0, with 10 bases in between. The CDR3 length is 16 residues.

This clonotype has just a few counts. The genes are TRBV5-4 and TRBJ2-7; 7 nucleotides line up with TRBD1. With 5 bases clipped from V and 4 bases from J, the junction kept 6 bases outside the gene matches. The CDR3 has 13 residues. Germline CDR1 is SGHNT and CDR2 is YYREEE (reference sequence). The CDR3 is CASSRDSLYEQYV. In DNA form, the CDR3 reads TGTGCCAGCAGTCGGGACAGCCTTTACGAGCAGTACGTC.

This clonotype came up many times. The chain links TRBV7-2 to TRBJ2-3; 8 bases are a match to TRBD2. This CDR3 spans 15 amino acids. CDR1 and CDR2 from the germline V gene are SGHTA and FQGNSA. J gave up 2 bases and V 4 bases, and 5 bases lay outside the gene matches. CDR3 sequence (DNA): TGTGCCAGCAGCTCCCCCGGACTAGCCACAGATACGCAGTATTTT. This codes for CASSSPGLATDTQYF.

V gene TRBV28 combines with J gene TRBJ2-7; TRBD1 is a possible D gene (5 bases). Trimming took off 3 bases at V and 2 bases at J, with 8 bases between the two ends. This CDR3 is 13 amino acids long. The germline CDR1 and CDR2 sequences are MDHEN and SYDVKM. This chain's CDR3 is CASSLDTAYEQYF. The CDR3 DNA sequence: TGTGCCAGCAGTTTGGACACCGCCTACGAGCAGTACTTC.

This clonotype was seen only a few times. The rearrangement links TRBV4-1 to TRBJ1-1, with a tentative D call TRBD1 (6 bases). The V end was cut by 3 bases, the J end by 5 bases, with 13 bases between. This CDR3 spans 14 amino acids. Per the germline V gene, CDR1 is MGHRA and CDR2 is YSYEKL. The DNA of the CDR3 is TGCGCCAGCAGCCATGTAGGGGGTTGGACTGAAGCTTTCTTT. Translated, it gives CASSHVGGWTEAFF.

The CDR3 DNA sequence: TGTGCCAGCAGCCAAGTGGGGGGCCCATTCGATGAGCAGTTCTTC. This translates into CASSQVGGPFDEQFF. The chain uses TRBV14 and TRBJ2-1; D could derive from TRBD1 or TRBD2 (6 bases each). CDR3 size: 15 residues. From germline, CDR1 is SGHDN and CDR2 FVKESK. The V and J ends lost 1 base and 8 bases respectively, with 15 bases between them.